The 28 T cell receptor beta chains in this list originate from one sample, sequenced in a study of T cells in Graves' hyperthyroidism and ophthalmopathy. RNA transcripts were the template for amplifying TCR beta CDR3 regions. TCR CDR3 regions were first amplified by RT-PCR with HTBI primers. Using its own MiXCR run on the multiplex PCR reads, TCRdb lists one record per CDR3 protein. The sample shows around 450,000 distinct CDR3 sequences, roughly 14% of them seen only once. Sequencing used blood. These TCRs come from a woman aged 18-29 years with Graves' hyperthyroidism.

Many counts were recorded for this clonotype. CDR3 nucleotides: TGCGCCAGCCGCCCCTCTAGCCGCCTTAGCTCCTACGAGCAGTACTTC. Translated, it gives CASRPSSRLSSYEQYF. The chain couples TRBV5-1 to TRBJ2-7; tentatively, D is TRBD2 (5 bases). The CDR3 runs to 16 residues. Germline CDR1 is SGHRS and CDR2 is YFSETQ. V dropped 7 bases and J dropped 0 bases, with 20 bases sitting between them. The entire variable domain, with the rest obtained from reference TRBV5-1 and TRBJ2-7, is as follows: KAGVTQTPRYLIKTRGQQVTLSCSPISGHRSVSWYQQTPGQGLQFLFEYFSETQRNKGNFPGRFSGRQFSNSRSEMNVSTLELGDSALYLCASRPSSRLSSYEQYFGPGTRLTVT.

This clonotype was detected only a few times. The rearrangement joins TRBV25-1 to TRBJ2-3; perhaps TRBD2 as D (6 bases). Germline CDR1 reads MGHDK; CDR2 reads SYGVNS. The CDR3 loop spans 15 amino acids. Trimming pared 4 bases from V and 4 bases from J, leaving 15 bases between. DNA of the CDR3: TGTGCCAGCAGTGGTGCGGGACTCGCCGCAGATACGCAGTATTTT. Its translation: CASSGAGLAADTQYF. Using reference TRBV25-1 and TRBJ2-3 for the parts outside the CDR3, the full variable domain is EADIYQTPRYLVIGTGKKITLECSQTMGHDKMYWYQQDPGMELHLIHYSYGVNSTEKGDLSSESTVSRIRTEHFPLTLESARPSHTSQYLCASSGAGLAADTQYFGPGTRLTVL.

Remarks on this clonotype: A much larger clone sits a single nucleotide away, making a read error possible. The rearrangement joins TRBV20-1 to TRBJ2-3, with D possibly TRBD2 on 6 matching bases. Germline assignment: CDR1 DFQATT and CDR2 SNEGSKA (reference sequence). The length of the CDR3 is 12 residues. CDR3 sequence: CSPRRGTGTQYF. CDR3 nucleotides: TGCAGTCCCCGGAGGGGCACAGGTACGCAGTATTTT.

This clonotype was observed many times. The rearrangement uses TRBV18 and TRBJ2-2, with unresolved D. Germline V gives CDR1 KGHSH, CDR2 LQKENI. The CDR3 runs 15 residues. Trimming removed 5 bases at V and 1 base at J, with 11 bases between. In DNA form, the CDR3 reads TGTGCCAGCTCATATCAATGGGTGAACACCGGGGAGCTGTTTTTT. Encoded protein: CASSYQWVNTGELFF.

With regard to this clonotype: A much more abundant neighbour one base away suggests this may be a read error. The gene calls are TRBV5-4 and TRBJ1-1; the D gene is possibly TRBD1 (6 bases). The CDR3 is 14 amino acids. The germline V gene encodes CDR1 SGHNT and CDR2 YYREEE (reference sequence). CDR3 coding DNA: TGTGCCGGCAGCCCGACAGGAAAGAACACTGAAGCTTTCTTT. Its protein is CAGSPTGKNTEAFF.

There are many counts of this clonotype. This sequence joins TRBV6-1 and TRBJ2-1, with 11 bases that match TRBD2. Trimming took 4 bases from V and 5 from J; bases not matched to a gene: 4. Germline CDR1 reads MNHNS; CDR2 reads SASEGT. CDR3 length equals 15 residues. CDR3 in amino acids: CASSGTSGGNNEQFF. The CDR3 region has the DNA TGTGCCAGCAGTGGTACTAGCGGGGGAAACAATGAGCAGTTCTTC.

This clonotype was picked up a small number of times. This CDR3 is CASSSARDYSINEQFF. DNA for the CDR3: TGTGCCAGCAGCTCGGCCCGGGACTATAGTATCAATGAGCAGTTCTTC. The V call is TRBV5-6, the J call TRBJ2-1; TRBD2 matches 7 bases. V lost 3 bases to trimming and J lost 6 bases; unmatched junction nucleotides: 12. Germline V lookup: CDR1 SGHDT, CDR2 YYEEEE. This CDR3 contains 16 residues. Full variable domain (outside the CDR3, taken from reference TRBV5-6 and TRBJ2-1): DAGVTQSPTHLIKTRGQQVTLRCSPKSGHDTVSWYQQALGQGPQFIFQYYEEEERQRGNFPDRFSGHQFPNYSSELNVNALLLGDSALYLCASSSARDYSINEQFFGPGTRLTVL.

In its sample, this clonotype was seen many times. CDR3 DNA: TGTGCCAGCAGCCAAGCGAACGGACACTACGAGCAGTACTTC. Protein product: CASSQANGHYEQYF. The rearrangement links TRBV3-1 to TRBJ2-7, with a weak D call TRBD1 (5 bases). The CDR3 runs to 14 residues. V gave up 1 base and J gave up 3 bases, with 10 bases separating them. Germline assignment: CDR1 LGHDT and CDR2 YNNKEL (reference sequence).

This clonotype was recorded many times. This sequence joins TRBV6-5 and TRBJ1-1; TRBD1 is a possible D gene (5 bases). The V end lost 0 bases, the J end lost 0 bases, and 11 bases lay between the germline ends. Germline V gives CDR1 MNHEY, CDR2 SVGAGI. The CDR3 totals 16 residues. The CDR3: CASSYSTGPLNTEAFF. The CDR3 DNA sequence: TGTGCCAGCAGTTACTCGACGGGGCCCCTGAACACTGAAGCTTTCTTT.

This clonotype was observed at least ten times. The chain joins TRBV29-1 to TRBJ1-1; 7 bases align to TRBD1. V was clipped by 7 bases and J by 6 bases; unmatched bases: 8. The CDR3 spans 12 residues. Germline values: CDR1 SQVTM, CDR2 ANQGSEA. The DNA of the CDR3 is TGCAGCGGTCGACAGGGTATAGCTGAAGCTTTCTTT. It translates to CSGRQGIAEAFF.

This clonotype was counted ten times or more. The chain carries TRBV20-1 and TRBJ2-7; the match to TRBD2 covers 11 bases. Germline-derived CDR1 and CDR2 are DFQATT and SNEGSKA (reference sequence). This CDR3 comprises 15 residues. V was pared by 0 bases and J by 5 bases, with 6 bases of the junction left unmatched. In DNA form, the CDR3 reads TGCAGTGCTAGAGATTCAACTAGCGGGAGCCACGAGCAGTACTTC. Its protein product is CSARDSTSGSHEQYF.

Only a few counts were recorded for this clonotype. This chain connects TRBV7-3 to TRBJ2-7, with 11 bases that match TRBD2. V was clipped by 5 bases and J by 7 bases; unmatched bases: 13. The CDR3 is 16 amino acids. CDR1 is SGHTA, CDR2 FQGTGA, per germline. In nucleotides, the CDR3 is TGTGCCAGCAGCACCCTCCCCCTAGCGGGGGGTCGGGAGCAGTACTTC. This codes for CASSTLPLAGGREQYF. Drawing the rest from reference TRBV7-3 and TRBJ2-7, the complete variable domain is GAGVSQTPSNKVTEKGKYVELRCDPISGHTALYWYRQSLGQGPEFLIYFQGTGAADDSGLPNDRFFAVRPEGSVSTLKIQRTERGDSAVYLCASSTLPLAGGREQYFGPGTRLTVT.

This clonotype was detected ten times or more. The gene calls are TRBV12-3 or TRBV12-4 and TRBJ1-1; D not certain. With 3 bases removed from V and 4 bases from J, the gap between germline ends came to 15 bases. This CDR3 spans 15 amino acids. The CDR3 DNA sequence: TGTGCCAGCAGTTTTAGGCGTTCACGGGCCACTGAAGCTTTCTTT. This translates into CASSFRRSRATEAFF.

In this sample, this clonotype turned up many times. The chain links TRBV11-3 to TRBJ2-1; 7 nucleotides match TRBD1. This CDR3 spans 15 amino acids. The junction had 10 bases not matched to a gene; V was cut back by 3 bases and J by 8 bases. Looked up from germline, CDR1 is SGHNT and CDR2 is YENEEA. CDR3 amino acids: CASSFGTVLRDEQFF. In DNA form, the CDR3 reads TGTGCCAGCAGCTTTGGGACAGTGCTCAGGGATGAGCAGTTCTTC.

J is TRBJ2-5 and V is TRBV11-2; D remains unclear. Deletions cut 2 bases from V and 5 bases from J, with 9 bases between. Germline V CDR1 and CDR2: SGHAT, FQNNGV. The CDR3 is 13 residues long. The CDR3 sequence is CASSLSIRETQYF. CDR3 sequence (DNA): TGTGCCAGCAGCTTATCCATCCGGGAGACCCAGTACTTC.

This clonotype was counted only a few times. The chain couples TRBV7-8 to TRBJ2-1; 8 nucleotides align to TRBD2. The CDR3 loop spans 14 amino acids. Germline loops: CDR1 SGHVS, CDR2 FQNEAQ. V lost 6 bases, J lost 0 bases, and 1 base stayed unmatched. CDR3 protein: CASSSGISYNEQFF. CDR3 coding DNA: TGTGCCAGCAGTAGCGGGATCTCCTACAATGAGCAGTTCTTC.

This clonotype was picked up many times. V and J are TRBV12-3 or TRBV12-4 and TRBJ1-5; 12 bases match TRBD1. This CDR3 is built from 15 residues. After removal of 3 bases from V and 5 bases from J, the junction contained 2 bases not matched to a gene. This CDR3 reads CASSFGTGGDQPQHF. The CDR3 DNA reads TGTGCCAGCAGTTTCGGGACAGGGGGCGATCAGCCCCAGCATTTT.

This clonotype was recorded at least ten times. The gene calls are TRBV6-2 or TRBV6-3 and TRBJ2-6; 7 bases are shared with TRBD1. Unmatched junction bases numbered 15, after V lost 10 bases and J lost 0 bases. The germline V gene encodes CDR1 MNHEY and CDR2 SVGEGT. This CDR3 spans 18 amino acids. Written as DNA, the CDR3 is TGTGCCACCACCACTCTCTCTTCAGGGGGCTCTGGGGCCAACGTCCTGACTTTC. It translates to CATTTLSSGGSGANVLTF.

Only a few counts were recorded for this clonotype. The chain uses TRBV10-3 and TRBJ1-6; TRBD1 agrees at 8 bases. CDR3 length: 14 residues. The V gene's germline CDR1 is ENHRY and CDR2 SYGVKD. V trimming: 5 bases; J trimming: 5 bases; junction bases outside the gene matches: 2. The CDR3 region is CAISPDRDNSPLHF. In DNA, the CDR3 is TGTGCCATCAGTCCGGACAGGGATAATTCACCCCTCCACTTT.

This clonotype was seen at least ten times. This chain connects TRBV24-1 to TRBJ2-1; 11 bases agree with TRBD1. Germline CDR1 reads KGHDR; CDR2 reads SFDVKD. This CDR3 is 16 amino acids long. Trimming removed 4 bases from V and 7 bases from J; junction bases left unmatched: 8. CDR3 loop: CATSDPGQGVKNEQFF. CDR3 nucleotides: TGTGCCACCAGTGACCCGGGACAGGGGGTAAAGAATGAGCAGTTCTTC.

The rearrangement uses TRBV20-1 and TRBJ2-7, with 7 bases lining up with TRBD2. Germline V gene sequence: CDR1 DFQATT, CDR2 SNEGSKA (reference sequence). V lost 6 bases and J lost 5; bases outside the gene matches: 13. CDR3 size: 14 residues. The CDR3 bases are TGCAGTGCCAGAAATCTAGCGGTCCCTAACGAGCAGTACTTC. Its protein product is CSARNLAVPNEQYF.

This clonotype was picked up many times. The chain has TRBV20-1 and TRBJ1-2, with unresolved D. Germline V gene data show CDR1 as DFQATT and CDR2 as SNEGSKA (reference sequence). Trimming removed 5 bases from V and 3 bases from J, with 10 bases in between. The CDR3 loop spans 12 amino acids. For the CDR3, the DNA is TGCAGTGCTCCCGACTCCTACTATGGCTACACCTTC. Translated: CSAPDSYYGYTF.

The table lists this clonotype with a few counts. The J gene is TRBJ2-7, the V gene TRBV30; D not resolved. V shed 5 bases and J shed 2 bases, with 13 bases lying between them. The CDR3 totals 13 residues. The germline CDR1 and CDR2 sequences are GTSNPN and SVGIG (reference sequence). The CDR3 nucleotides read TGTGCCTGGTGTTGTGGACCAACCTACGAGCAGTACTTC. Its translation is CAWCCGPTYEQYF.

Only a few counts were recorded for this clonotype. The CDR3 nucleotides read TGTGCCAGCAGCCCCGACCCTGGGTCGTCCGATACGCAGTATTTT. Protein product: CASSPDPGSSDTQYF. The chain is built from TRBV5-8 and TRBJ2-3; the D is unclear. The germline V and J ends were trimmed by 4 bases and 6 bases, with 18 bases remaining between them. Looked up from germline, CDR1 is SGHTS and CDR2 is YDEGEE. This CDR3 has 15 amino acids.

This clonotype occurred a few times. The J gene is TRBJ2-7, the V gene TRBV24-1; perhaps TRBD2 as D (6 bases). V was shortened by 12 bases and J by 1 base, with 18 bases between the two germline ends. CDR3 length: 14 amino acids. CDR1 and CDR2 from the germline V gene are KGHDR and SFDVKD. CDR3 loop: CALTRGALSYEQYF. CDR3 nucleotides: TGTGCCCTAACGCGGGGCGCCCTTTCCTACGAGCAGTACTTC.

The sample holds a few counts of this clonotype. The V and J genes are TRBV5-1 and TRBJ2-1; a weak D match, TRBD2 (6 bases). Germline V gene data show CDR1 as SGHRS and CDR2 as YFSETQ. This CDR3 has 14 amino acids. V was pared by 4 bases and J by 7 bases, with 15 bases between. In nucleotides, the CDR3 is TGCGCCAGCAGCGGCACGGGAGTTGGAAATGAGCAGTTCTTC. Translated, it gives CASSGTGVGNEQFF.

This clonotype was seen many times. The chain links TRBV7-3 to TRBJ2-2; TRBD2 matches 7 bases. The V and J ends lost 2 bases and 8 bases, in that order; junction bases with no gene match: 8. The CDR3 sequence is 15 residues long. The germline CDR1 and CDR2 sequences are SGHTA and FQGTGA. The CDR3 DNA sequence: TGTGCCAGCAGCTTATTACCTGGACTAGTAGGGGAGCTGTTTTTT. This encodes CASSLLPGLVGELFF.

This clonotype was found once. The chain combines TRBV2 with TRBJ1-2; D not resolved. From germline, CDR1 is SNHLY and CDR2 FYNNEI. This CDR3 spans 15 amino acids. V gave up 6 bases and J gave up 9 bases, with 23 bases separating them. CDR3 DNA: TGTGCCAGCAGCTTAGCGCCGGGAACCTCTATGAGCTACACCTTC. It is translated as CASSLAPGTSMSYTF.